Listed below are T cell receptor beta chains from one sample, sequenced in a study of beta chain features in type 1 diabetes. Method: immunoSEQ multiplex PCR; TCRdb's copy keeps in-frame clones and lacks some. Of fewer than 500,000 clones in the sample, approximately 15% were seen once. Sequenced: naive CD4+ T cells from blood. These receptors all stem from a man aged 25 to 45 in good health. The CDR3 runs from the conserved cysteine through the conserved F or W. The D gene is left open where the match is weak. Not all rows give a size; the values are once, few, many and, for expanded clones, a class.

clone size	V gene	D gene	J gene	CDR3 protein	CDR3 DNA
many	TRBV5-1	NA	TRBJ2-5	CASSSQETQYF	TGCGCCAGCAGCTCACAAGAGACCCAGTACTTC
many	TRBV30	NA	TRBJ1-2	CAWSADTGNGGYTF	TGTGCCTGGAGTGCCGATACAGGGAACGGTGGCTACACCTTC
few	TRBV7-9	NA	TRBJ1-1	CASSLFRASRNTEAFF	TGTGCCAGCAGCTTATTCAGGGCCAGCCGGAACACTGAAGCTTTCTTT
few	TRBV9	NA	TRBJ1-5	CASSVGQGSNQPQHF	TGTGCCAGCAGCGTAGGGCAGGGCAGCAATCAGCCCCAGCATTTT
NA	TRBV7-2	TRBD2	TRBJ2-3	CASSPGLAGDTQYF	TGTGCCAGCAGCCCCGGACTAGCCGGAGATACGCAGTATTTT
NA	TRBV18	NA	TRBJ2-7	CASSPLGGSGDEQYF	TGTGCCAGCTCACCATTAGGGGGTTCGGGCGACGAGCAGTACTTC
NA	TRBV7-9	NA	TRBJ1-2	CASSPRRGSSYGYTF	TGTGCCAGCAGCCCACGAAGGGGGAGTAGCTATGGCTACACCTTC
few	TRBV29-1	TRBD1	TRBJ1-1	CSVLQGVNTEAFF	TGCAGCGTCCTCCAGGGGGTGAACACTGAAGCTTTCTTT
NA	TRBV27	NA	TRBJ1-5	CASSFNHYQPQHF	TGTGCCAGCAGTTTTAACCATTATCAGCCCCAGCATTTT
NA	TRBV7-2	NA	TRBJ2-3	CASSPSTDTQYF	TGTGCCAGCAGCCCATCCACAGATACGCAGTATTTT
NA	TRBV30	TRBD2	TRBJ2-3	CAWSETSGRADTQYF	TGTGCCTGGAGTGAGACTAGCGGGAGGGCAGATACGCAGTATTTT
few	TRBV9	NA	TRBJ2-2	CASSLNPAGPNSGELFF	TGTGCCAGCAGCTTAAACCCGGCAGGGCCTAACAGCGGGGAGCTGTTTTTT
few	TRBV18	NA	TRBJ2-5	CASSLVPGQQETQYF	TGTGCCAGCTCACTCGTGCCGGGACAACAAGAGACCCAGTACTTC